This T cell receptor (beta chain) appears in the sequencing data of a study of radiotherapy plus CTLA-4 blockade in lung cancer. Study-wide findings and caveats: The study found tumor-derived TCR clones expanded in blood after radiotherapy plus ipilimumab.

Treatment of patients with chemo-refractory metastatic non-small-cell lung cancer consisted of focal radiation plus CTLA-4 blockade with ipilimumab. With regard to this clone: The antigen is not known.

The table came from immunoSEQ multiplex PCR; TCRdb's copy has only in-frame clones and leaves some out. The sample holds roughly 90,000 clones, around 88% seen once. The junction had 3 bases not matched to a gene; V was cut back by 9 bases and J by 5 bases. The germline gives CDR1 SEHNR, CDR2 FQNEAQ (reference sequence). The CDR3 runs to 13 residues. The sequences come from peripheral blood, collected from a patient treated with radiotherapy plus ipilimumab. This sequence originates from a human donor with non-small cell lung cancer that progressed on radiotherapy plus ipilimumab. This chain joins TRBV7-9 and TRBJ2-1; 11 bases line up with TRBD2. CDR3 DNA: TGTGCCAGGACTAGCGGGGACAACAATGAGCAGTTCTTC. This translates into CARTSGDNNEQFF.